What follows is one TCR beta chain and its context. Its antigen remains unidentified. Base qualities are missing; no much larger clone stands one base away. Libraries came from the immunoSEQ multiplex PCR assay. The study's processing was this. A statistical classification framework was built to diagnose cytomegalovirus status from the catalog of TCR beta chain sequences. This is the immuneACCESS table as TCRdb keeps it, with only in-frame sequences that have V and J called. A part of the clones is gone; compared with another copy, unresolved V genes explain less than half, and the rest is unexplained. The V and J calls and clone size are taken from that table; D and trimming were inferred from the DNA. Within this sample are 150,000 or so clones, with 89% of them counted one time only. The top ten hold 9% to 9.5% of the sample. The data were taken from a study of cytomegalovirus exposure and HLA in healthy donors (dated by TCRdb to about 2017). Regarding the research as a whole: A later analysis indicated that the 95 to 150 validation repertoires were generated on the platform also employed for the approximately 700 repertoires of the first cohort. High-throughput TCR immunosequencing, statistical association of individual TCRs with disease status, and machine learning were combined to predict cytomegalovirus infection status. The study aimed to test whether signatures of past pathogen exposure could be identified by cataloging public T cell receptors. Besides the first cohort of around 700 subjects, a separate validation cohort made up of 120 or so different subjects was used. Overall results and qualifications from the work: The authors suggested that the approach could potentially be extended to other disease states and immunological phenotypes. In both the original and validation cohorts, the classifier was reported to diagnose cytomegalovirus status with high specificity and sensitivity. All 120 or so repertoires were used to score co-occurrence in the validation cohort in a later analysis, because that analysis had no HLA typing for the cohort. Subsequent analysis determined that TCRs grouped into clusters in the first cohort also showed a tendency toward co-occurrence across the roughly 110 validation repertoires, and approximately 93% of cluster scores exceeded 0. A few of the identified cytomegalovirus-associated TCR beta chains were confirmed in vitro to be specific for cytomegalovirus antigens. A total of 150 to 200 TCR beta chains were listed by the study as associated with cytomegalovirus. Across donors, most TCR sequences were observed very rarely, whereas some public TCRs were present in many individuals.

The donors belonged to the validation cohort of 90 to 150 subjects, which was separate from the roughly 670-subject first cohort. CDR1 and CDR2 are read off the germline V gene (reference sequence) as MNHNY and SVGAGI. The junction carries 9 bases between V and J, which are trimmed by 5 bases and 8 bases respectively. Spanning cysteine to phenylalanine, the CDR3 consists of 11 amino acids. Only the CDR3 part of the read is kept: 33 bases, read in frame from the first base. The sample was PBMCs. The chain is encoded by TRBV6-6 joined to TRBJ1-1; the D gene is perhaps TRBD1, from 5 matching bases. The receptor comes from a woman between 18 and 29 years old in good health and CMV-seropositive. Here is the DNA: TGTGCCAGCAGTACCCAGGGCGAAGCTTTCTTT. Its amino acids are CASSTQGEAFF.